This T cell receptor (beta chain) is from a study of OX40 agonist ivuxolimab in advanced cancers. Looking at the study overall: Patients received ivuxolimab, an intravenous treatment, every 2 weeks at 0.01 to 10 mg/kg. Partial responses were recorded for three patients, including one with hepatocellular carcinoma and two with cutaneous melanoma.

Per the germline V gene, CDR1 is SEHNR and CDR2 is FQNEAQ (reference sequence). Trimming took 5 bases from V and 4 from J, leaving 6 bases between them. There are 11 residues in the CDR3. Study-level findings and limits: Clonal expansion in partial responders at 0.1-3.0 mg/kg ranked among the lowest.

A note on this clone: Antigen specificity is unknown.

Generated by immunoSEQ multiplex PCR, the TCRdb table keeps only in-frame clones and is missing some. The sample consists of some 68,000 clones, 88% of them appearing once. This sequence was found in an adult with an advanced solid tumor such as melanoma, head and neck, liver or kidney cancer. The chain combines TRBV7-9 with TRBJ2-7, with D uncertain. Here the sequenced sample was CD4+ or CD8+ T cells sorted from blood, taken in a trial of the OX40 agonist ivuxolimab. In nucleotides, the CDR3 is TGTGCCAGCAGCCGAGCATACGAGCAGTACTTC. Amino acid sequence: CASSRAYEQYF.